A selection of T cell receptor beta chains follows, all from one sample in a study of identifying expanded T cells in peripheral blood. The method was immunoSEQ multiplex PCR; TCRdb's version includes in-frame clones alone and lacks a portion of them. The data contain about 94,000 clones, approximately 88% of them singletons. Sequencing input: blood. These receptor sequences come from a person aged 18 to 70 in good health. Both conserved end residues are part of each CDR3.

J: TRBJ2-5; V: TRBV5-1; CDR3: CASSLSLDFQETQYF
J: TRBJ1-2; V: TRBV9; CDR3: CASSGSGTKTGGYTF
J: TRBJ2-1; V: TRBV6-6; CDR3: CASRAYNEQFF
J: TRBJ2-1; V: TRBV27; CDR3: CASSLMWRSNEQFF
J: TRBJ1-1; V: TRBV9; CDR3: CASSVHDIRQNTEAFF
J: TRBJ1-2; V: TRBV5-4; CDR3: CASSLAGVGNYGYTF
J: TRBJ1-2; V: TRBV7-9; CDR3: CASGDETLYGYTF
J: TRBJ2-5; V: TRBV5-4; CDR3: CASSPGTSGGAAETQYF
J: TRBJ1-2; V: TRBV19; CDR3: CASSIESLQGAYGYTF
J: TRBJ2-1; V: TRBV11-2; CDR3: CASLDFNENEQFF